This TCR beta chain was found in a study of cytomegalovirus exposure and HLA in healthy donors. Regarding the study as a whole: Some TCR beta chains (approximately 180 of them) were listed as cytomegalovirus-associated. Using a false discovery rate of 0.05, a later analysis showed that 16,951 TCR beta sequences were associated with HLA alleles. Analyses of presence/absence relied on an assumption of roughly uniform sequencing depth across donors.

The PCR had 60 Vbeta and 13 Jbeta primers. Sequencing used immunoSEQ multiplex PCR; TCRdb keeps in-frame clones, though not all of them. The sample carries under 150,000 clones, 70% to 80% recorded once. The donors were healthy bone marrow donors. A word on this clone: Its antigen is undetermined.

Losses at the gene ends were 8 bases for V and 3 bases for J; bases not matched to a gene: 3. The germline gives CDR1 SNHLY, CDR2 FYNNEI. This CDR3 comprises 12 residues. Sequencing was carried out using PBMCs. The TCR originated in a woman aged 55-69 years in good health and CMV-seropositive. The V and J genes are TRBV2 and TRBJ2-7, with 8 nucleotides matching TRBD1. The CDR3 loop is CASGTGYYEQYF. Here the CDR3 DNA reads TGTGCCAGCGGGACAGGTTACTACGAGCAGTACTTC.